This T cell receptor beta chain derives from a study of control samples from healthy donors and cancer patients. Germline values: CDR1 SGHAT, CDR2 FQNNGV. J lost 1 base, V lost 1 base, and 6 bases had no gene match. CDR3 size: 17 residues. The repertoire was sequenced with immunoSEQ multiplex PCR; TCRdb's copy has only in-frame clones and lacks some. The sample yields 65,000 to 85,000 clones, under 90% seen once. The sequenced sample was PBMCs. The receptor was isolated from a woman in her forties or fifties with colorectal cancer. The chain joins TRBV11-2 to TRBJ1-3; 8 bases match TRBD1. The CDR3 DNA sequence: TGTGCCAGCAGCTTAGGATGGACAGGGACGTCTGGAAACACCATATATTTT. It specifies CASSLGWTGTSGNTIYF. Full variable domain (outside the CDR3, taken from reference TRBV11-2 and TRBJ1-3): EAGVAQSPRYKIIEKRQSVAFWCNPISGHATLYWYQQILGQGPKLLIQFQNNGVVDDSQLPKDRFSAERLKGVDSTLKIQPAKLEDSAVYLCASSLGWTGTSGNTIYFGEGSWLTVV.